The 23 T cell receptor beta chains below were found in one sample sequenced in a study of radiation and T cells in renal cell carcinoma. TCRdb keeps only in-frame clones here, not all; method: immunoSEQ multiplex PCR. The sample lists 75,000 to 95,000 clones, over 80% seen once, with roughly a tenth in the top ten. The sample's time point: blood 4 weeks post-SBRT, at nephrectomy. Treatment: 15 Gy SBRT to primary tumor, nephrectomy 4 weeks later. Sequences were derived from blood, sampled from a patient whose treatment included radiotherapy and nephrectomy. All receptors come from a man over 45 with renal cell carcinoma.

The rearrangement links TRBV10-3 to TRBJ1-6; maybe TRBD1 (6 bases). V lost 2 bases, J lost 9 bases, and 17 bases lay in between. CDR1 is ENHRY, CDR2 SYGVKD, per germline. The CDR3 runs to 16 residues. Here the CDR3 DNA reads TGTGCCATCAGTGAGGAGCAGGGGTGGTCTAGTTCACCCCTCCACTTT. Its translation: CAISEEQGWSSSPLHF.

The J gene is TRBJ1-2, the V gene TRBV6-5; no clear D. CDR1 is MNHEY and CDR2 is SVGAGI in the germline V gene. V lost 4 bases to trimming and J lost 6 bases, with 18 bases between them. This CDR3 region has 15 residues. The CDR3 loop reads CASSFRASGGNGYTF. The CDR3 DNA is TGTGCCAGCAGTTTCAGAGCCTCCGGTGGGAATGGCTACACCTTC.

This chain uses TRBV30 with TRBJ1-5; D gene uncertain. Trimming cost V 0 bases and J 3 bases, with 9 bases left between them. Looked up from germline, CDR1 is GTSNPN and CDR2 is SVGIG (reference sequence). CDR3 size: 14 residues. CDR3 in DNA: TGTGCCTGGAGTGTAAGGGCCGTCAATCAGCCCCAGCATTTT. Translating gives CAWSVRAVNQPQHF.

J is TRBJ2-7 and V is TRBV4-1, with 11 bases matching TRBD1. V trimming: 4 bases; J trimming: 3 bases; junction bases outside the gene matches: 2. Germline CDR1 and CDR2: MGHRA and YSYEKL. This CDR3 comprises 14 residues. The chain's CDR3 is CASSRTGGIYEQYF. The CDR3 DNA follows: TGCGCCAGCAGCCGGACAGGGGGCATCTACGAGCAGTACTTC.

The CDR3 region is CASRGSGTGGRYEQYF. The CDR3 coding sequence is TGTGCCAGCAGAGGATCCGGGACAGGGGGACGGTACGAGCAGTACTTC. The genes are TRBV28 and TRBJ2-7, with 11 bases matching TRBD1. Germline loops: CDR1 MDHEN, CDR2 SYDVKM. The CDR3 has 16 amino acids. V dropped 6 bases and J dropped 4; count of bases not matched to a gene: 11.

The CDR3: CASSEEGWTDTQYF. As DNA, the CDR3 is TGTGCCAGCAGTGAGGAGGGGTGGACAGATACGCAGTATTTT. The chain links TRBV6-4 to TRBJ2-3, with D perhaps matching TRBD2 (6 bases). The germline V and J ends were trimmed by 3 bases and 3 bases, with 10 bases remaining between them. This CDR3 has 14 amino acids. Germline V gives CDR1 MRHNA, CDR2 SNTAGT.

The J gene is TRBJ2-5, the V gene TRBV5-4, with a tentative D call TRBD1 (5 bases). V was trimmed by 1 base and J by 5 bases, leaving 9 bases between them. CDR1 is SGHNT and CDR2 is YYREEE in the germline V gene (reference sequence). The CDR3 is 13 amino acids. Written as DNA, the CDR3 is TGTGCCAGCAGCTTGCAGGGTCGGGAGACCCAGTACTTC. Its protein is CASSLQGRETQYF.

The rearrangement uses TRBV6-5 and TRBJ2-3; D may be TRBD1 (6 bases). Germline values: CDR1 MNHEY, CDR2 SVGAGI. This CDR3 comprises 15 residues. Trimming removed 7 bases at V and 0 bases at J, with 14 bases between. CDR3 nucleotide sequence: TGTGCCAGCACCTCCGGGACATCTAGCACAGATACGCAGTATTTT. It encodes CASTSGTSSTDTQYF.

The V and J genes are TRBV11-2 and TRBJ1-5; maybe TRBD1 (5 bases). The CDR3 is 18 amino acids. Germline CDR1 and CDR2: SGHAT and FQNNGV. V was shortened by 7 bases and J by 4 bases, with 26 bases between the two germline ends. Here the CDR3 DNA reads TGTGCCAGCACCCCGCTAGGGACGGAGGTCGTTAGGAATCAGCCCCAGCATTTT. Translating it yields CASTPLGTEVVRNQPQHF. Supplemented by reference TRBV11-2 and TRBJ1-5, the full variable domain reads EAGVAQSPRYKIIEKRQSVAFWCNPISGHATLYWYQQILGQGPKLLIQFQNNGVVDDSQLPKDRFSAERLKGVDSTLKIQPAKLEDSAVYLCASTPLGTEVVRNQPQHFGDGTRLSIL.

The CDR3 sequence: CASSRTGSSTNEKLFF. The CDR3 DNA follows: TGTGCCAGCAGTAGGACAGGATCCTCAACTAATGAAAAACTGTTTTTT. The V and J genes are TRBV2 and TRBJ1-4; 7 bases are a match to TRBD1. The ends lost 5 bases at V and 0 bases at J; junction bases unmatched: 6. Germline V gene lookup returns CDR1 SNHLY and CDR2 FYNNEI. The CDR3 is 16 amino acids.

V usage is TRBV2 and J usage is TRBJ1-5; possible D gene TRBD1, 5 bases. Per germline, CDR1 SNHLY and CDR2 FYNNEI. Trimming pared 4 bases from V and 4 bases from J, leaving 8 bases between. The CDR3 loop spans 13 amino acids. DNA for the CDR3: TGTGCCAGCAGTGGTCAGGGAAATCAGCCCCAGCATTTT. Encoded protein: CASSGQGNQPQHF.

This clone has just one count. The rearrangement joins TRBV18 to TRBJ1-2; possible D gene TRBD1, 6 bases. The CDR3 is 14 residues long. Germline values: CDR1 KGHSH, CDR2 LQKENI. V lost 1 base and J 6 bases, leaving 12 bases between the germline ends. CDR3 loop: CASSPLQGMDGYTF. CDR3 nucleotide sequence: TGTGCCAGCTCACCACTACAGGGTATGGATGGCTACACCTTC.

V gene TRBV10-3 combines with J gene TRBJ2-1; D remains ambiguous. Trimming took 0 bases from V and 5 from J, leaving 11 bases between them. The CDR3 is made up of 15 amino acids. Germline V gene lookup returns CDR1 ENHRY and CDR2 SYGVKD. CDR3 region: CAISESFAGDNEQFF. The CDR3 DNA reads TGTGCCATCAGTGAGTCGTTTGCCGGAGACAATGAGCAGTTCTTC.

The chain joins TRBV2 to TRBJ2-3; D possibly uses TRBD1 or TRBD2 (5 bases each). This CDR3 has 15 residues. Trimming removed 5 bases from V and 5 bases from J, with 17 bases in between. The germline V gene encodes CDR1 SNHLY and CDR2 FYNNEI. The CDR3 spells CASSTRDPRIDTQYF. CDR3 nucleotide sequence: TGTGCCAGCAGTACCCGGGACCCCCGAATAGATACGCAGTATTTT.

This rearrangement joins TRBV5-1 to TRBJ2-2, with D perhaps TRBD1 or TRBD2 (5 bases each). Germline assignment: CDR1 SGHRS and CDR2 YFSETQ. The CDR3 loop spans 16 amino acids. V was clipped by 5 bases and J by 2 bases, with 16 bases between them. In DNA form, the CDR3 reads TGCGCCAGCAGTTCCTTAGGGACCGATAACACCGGGGAGCTGTTTTTT. Its protein is CASSSLGTDNTGELFF.

This clone was seen repeatedly, ten times or more. The chain joins TRBV15 to TRBJ2-4; 12 bases match TRBD1. The CDR3 runs 19 residues. Germline V gives CDR1 LNHNV, CDR2 YYDKDF (reference sequence). The V gene end was trimmed by 3 bases and the J gene end by 0 bases; junction bases not matched to a gene: 9. In nucleotides, the CDR3 is TGTGCCACCAGCAGGTCCGGGACAGGGGGCTGTCTAGCCAAAAACATTCAGTACTTC. It codes for CATSRSGTGGCLAKNIQYF. Together with reference TRBV15 and TRBJ2-4, the CDR3 gives the full variable domain: DAMVIQNPRYQVTQFGKPVTLSCSQTLNHNVMYWYQQKSSQAPKLLFHYYDKDFNNEADTPDNFQSRRPNTSFCFLDIRSPGLGDTAMYLCATSRSGTGGCLAKNIQYFGAGTRLSVL.

The chain uses TRBV5-4 and TRBJ2-2; 8 bases align to TRBD1. This CDR3 spans 16 amino acids. The germline V gene encodes CDR1 SGHNT and CDR2 YYREEE (reference sequence). Trimming took 0 bases from V and 0 from J; bases not matched to a gene: 1. This CDR3 reads CASSLDRGSNTGELFF. The CDR3 DNA reads TGTGCCAGCAGCTTGGACAGGGGGTCGAACACCGGGGAGCTGTTTTTT.

In DNA, the CDR3 is TGTGCCAGCACCGCCGCCCAGGGCAGGGGGGTCGAGCAGTACTTC. It translates to CASTAAQGRGVEQYF. The chain has TRBV28 and TRBJ2-7; D might be TRBD1 (7 bases). From germline, CDR1 is MDHEN and CDR2 SYDVKM. Trimming cost V 7 bases and J 6 bases, with 22 bases left between them. The CDR3 spans 15 residues.

The chain employs TRBV19 and TRBJ1-5; D uncertain. Trimming shortened V by 3 bases and J by 6 bases, and 12 bases separated the two germline ends. This CDR3 is built from 14 residues. Germline V gene sequence: CDR1 LNHDA, CDR2 SQIVND (reference sequence). The CDR3 is CASSIYQRSQPQHF. The CDR3 bases are TGTGCCAGTAGTATTTATCAGAGGTCTCAGCCCCAGCATTTT.

The chain has TRBV7-8 and TRBJ1-5; D possibly corresponds to TRBD1 (6 bases). Germline V gene lookup returns CDR1 SGHVS and CDR2 FQNEAQ. Trimming cost V 3 bases and J 2 bases, with 14 bases left between them. This CDR3 is 16 amino acids long. In nucleotides, the CDR3 is TGTGCCAGCAGCTTGGGGGGCAGGGGAGGCAATCAGCCCCAGCATTTT. This sequence encodes CASSLGGRGGNQPQHF. The full variable domain, rest sourced from reference TRBV7-8 and TRBJ1-5, is GAGVSQSPRYKVAKRGQDVALRCDPISGHVSLFWYQQALGQGPEFLTYFQNEAQLDKSGLPSDRFFAERPEGSVSTLKIQRTQQEDSAVYLCASSLGGRGGNQPQHFGDGTRLSIL.

The chain is built from TRBV28 and TRBJ1-1; perhaps TRBD1 as D (6 bases). Germline CDR1 and CDR2: MDHEN and SYDVKM. The length of the CDR3 is 15 residues. V shed 5 bases and J shed 7 bases, with 20 bases lying between them. CDR3 loop: CASSEVGARGFEAFF. CDR3 DNA: TGTGCCAGCAGTGAAGTGGGGGCCCGGGGATTTGAAGCTTTCTTT.

V and J are TRBV6-5 and TRBJ1-2, with 7 bases identical to TRBD1. The CDR3 runs to 13 residues. Per germline, CDR1 MNHEY and CDR2 SVGAGI. The junction had 5 bases not matched to a gene; V was cut back by 4 bases and J by 6 bases. The CDR3 reads CASSSQGGDGYTF. The DNA of the CDR3 is TGTGCCAGCAGTTCCCAGGGGGGGGATGGCTACACCTTC.

The chain has TRBV6-6 and TRBJ2-7; 8 bases match TRBD1. The CDR3 loop spans 15 amino acids. With 6 bases clipped from V and 2 bases from J, the junction kept 9 bases outside the gene matches. CDR1 MNHNY and CDR2 SVGAGI come from the germline V gene (reference sequence). The CDR3 loop reads CASSQTGVGTYEQYF. CDR3 coding DNA: TGTGCCAGCAGCCAGACAGGGGTTGGCACCTACGAGCAGTACTTC.